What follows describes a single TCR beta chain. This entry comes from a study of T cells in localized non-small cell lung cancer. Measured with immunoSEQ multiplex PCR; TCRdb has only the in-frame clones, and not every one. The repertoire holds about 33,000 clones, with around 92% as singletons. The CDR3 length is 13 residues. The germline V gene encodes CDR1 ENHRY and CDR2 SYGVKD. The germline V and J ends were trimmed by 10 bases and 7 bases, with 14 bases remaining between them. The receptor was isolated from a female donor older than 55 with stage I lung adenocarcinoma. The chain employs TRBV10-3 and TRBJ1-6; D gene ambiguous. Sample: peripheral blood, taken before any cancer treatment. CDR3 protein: CATLDGGNSPLHF. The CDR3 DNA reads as TGTGCCACCTTGGACGGAGGAAATTCACCCCTCCACTTT.